This TCR beta chain was observed in a study of blood T cell repertoires in COVID-19. The wider study: Acute and convalescent COVID-19 samples came from the United States, Italy and Spain. T cells, B-cell-depleted T cells, or PBMCs provided the cDNA or gDNA that served as material.

Clinical history as reported by participants underpinned cohort assignment. Resolution of symptoms, clearance, or two negative PCRs was present in recovered Cohort 3 donors. Unmatched junction bases numbered 12, after V lost 6 bases and J lost 7 bases. The CDR3 is 16 residues long. The germline CDR1 and CDR2 sequences are SGHTA and FQGNSA. Profiled with immunoSEQ multiplex PCR; TCRdb holds only in-frame clones, not every one. This sample carries 150,000 to 200,000 clones, over 75% of them seen once, and the ten largest clones take 4.5% to 7.5%. This receptor was obtained from a man aged 35 to 55 who had recovered from COVID-19. The chain combines TRBV7-2 with TRBJ1-6, with TRBD1 matching over 7 bases. The specimen sequenced was PBMCs or T cells enriched from blood (not recorded which). The CDR3 bases are TGTGCCAGCAGTTACAACAGGGGTTCCCCAAATTCACCCCTCCACTTT. Translated, it gives CASSYNRGSPNSPLHF. The full variable domain, completed using reference TRBV7-2 and TRBJ1-6, is GAGVSQSPSNKVTEKGKDVELRCDPISGHTALYWYRQSLGQGLEFLIYFQGNSAPDKSGLPSDRFSAERTGGSVSTLTIQRTQQEDSAVYLCASSYNRGSPNSPLHFGNGTRLTVT.